This T cell receptor beta chain came from a study of immune cell composition in non-small cell lung cancer. Findings of the study overall: Squamous lung tumours showed higher top 10 clone scores and clonality than adenocarcinomas. Tumour-reactive clones were not shown to match dominant in vivo tumour clones.

In its sample, this clone was seen once. Its target is unknown. The same CDR3 arises from other DNA sequences in this sample as well. The length of the CDR3 is 13 residues. The germline V gene has CDR1 SGHNT and CDR2 YENEEA. Germline trimming cut 4 bases from V and 4 bases from J; bases unmatched to any gene: 1. This table comes from immunoSEQ multiplex PCR, and its TCRdb copy is limited to in-frame clones, with some not included. The table includes 11,000 to 15,000 clones, roughly 73% detected once. The sequence derives from a human donor with non-small cell lung cancer. The rearrangement links TRBV11-3 to TRBJ2-3; 8 nucleotides match TRBD1. Sequenced: lung tumor tissue. CDR3 in amino acids: CASSSGGADTQYF. The CDR3 region has the DNA TGTGCCAGCAGCTCAGGGGGCGCAGATACGCAGTATTTT.